In this sample, the clone carrying this TCR beta chain turned up many times. Sequenced material consisted of expressed TCRB transcripts (all of the isolated RNA was reverse transcribed). Here immunoSEQ multiplex PCR was the method, and the copy in TCRdb shows in-frame clones only, minus some. This sample yields some 220,000 clones, of which roughly a tenth are seen a single time; 1% to 1.5% belongs to the top ten. This CDR3 is built from 14 residues. Germline V lookup: CDR1 MGHDK, CDR2 SYGVNS. The V and J ends lost 1 base and 7 bases respectively, with 11 bases between them. These data come from a study of beta chain features in type 1 diabetes.

The source is a man aged 18 to 30 in good health. The V gene is TRBV25-1, the J gene TRBJ2-1; no firm D call. What was sequenced was central memory CD4+ T cells from blood. This CDR3 reads CASSESDFWNEQFF. The CDR3 DNA reads as TGTGCCAGCAGTGAATCTGACTTTTGGAATGAGCAGTTCTTC.